These 21 T cell receptor beta chains came from one sample sequenced in a study of blood T cell repertoires in COVID-19. Sequencing used immunoSEQ multiplex PCR; TCRdb keeps in-frame clones, though not all of them. The sample shows 220,000 or so clones, over 70% of them seen only once. The sequencing input was peripheral blood. Every receptor here comes from a woman in her seventies with acute or convalescent COVID-19.

This chain uses TRBV27 with TRBJ2-5; D might be TRBD2 (5 bases). V shed 3 bases and J shed 6 bases, with 14 bases lying between them. This CDR3 has 14 residues. Germline CDR1 is MNHEY and CDR2 is SMNVEV (reference sequence). In nucleotides, the CDR3 is TGTGCCAGCAGTTTCAACGGGGAAGGGAAGACCCAGTACTTC. This translates into CASSFNGEGKTQYF.

The rearrangement joins TRBV18 to TRBJ2-6; D perhaps matches TRBD2 (5 bases). The germline gives CDR1 KGHSH, CDR2 LQKENI. The V and J ends lost 0 bases and 0 bases respectively, with 15 bases between them. The CDR3 has 19 amino acids. CDR3 amino acids: CASSPPWGVLLSGANVLTF. The CDR3 DNA is TGTGCCAGCTCACCACCTTGGGGAGTTCTCCTCTCTGGGGCCAACGTCCTGACTTTC.

The chain links TRBV10-3 to TRBJ1-1, with D perhaps matching TRBD1 (6 bases). Germline V gene lookup returns CDR1 ENHRY and CDR2 SYGVKD. The CDR3 runs 16 residues. The V and J ends lost 2 bases and 8 bases respectively, with 21 bases between them. As DNA, the CDR3 is TGTGCCATCAGTGAGGGACAGACCCGAAAGGCTGGGGAAGCTTTCTTT. Amino acids: CAISEGQTRKAGEAFF.

The J gene is TRBJ2-7, the V gene TRBV7-8, with TRBD2 matching 10 bases. Trimming removed 4 bases from V and 6 bases from J; junction bases left unmatched: 12. The length of the CDR3 is 16 residues. CDR1 and CDR2 (germline): SGHVS, FQNEAQ. The CDR3 spells CASSSEAGGAVGEQYF. In DNA form, the CDR3 reads TGTGCCAGCAGCTCGGAAGCGGGAGGGGCCGTCGGCGAGCAGTACTTC. The variable domain in full, completed from reference TRBV7-8 and TRBJ2-7, reads GAGVSQSPRYKVAKRGQDVALRCDPISGHVSLFWYQQALGQGPEFLTYFQNEAQLDKSGLPSDRFFAERPEGSVSTLKIQRTQQEDSAVYLCASSSEAGGAVGEQYFGPGTRLTVT.

This rearrangement joins TRBV5-4 to TRBJ2-5; TRBD2 matches at 10 bases. Looked up from germline, CDR1 is SGHNT and CDR2 is YYREEE (reference sequence). The CDR3 is made up of 16 amino acids. V gave up 0 bases and J gave up 1 base; unmatched junction bases: 3. The CDR3 reads CASSLGGLAAQETQYF. The CDR3 DNA follows: TGTGCCAGCAGCTTGGGTGGACTAGCGGCCCAAGAGACCCAGTACTTC.

This rearrangement joins TRBV6-5 to TRBJ1-1; D is uncertain. This CDR3 is 15 amino acids long. Between the trimmed V and J ends, which lost 0 bases and 4 bases, there was a span of 12 bases. Per germline, CDR1 MNHEY and CDR2 SVGAGI. The CDR3 DNA sequence: TGTGCCAGCAGTTACTCCGGACTTAGGGTCACTGAAGCTTTCTTT. Amino acid sequence: CASSYSGLRVTEAFF.

J is TRBJ2-3 and V is TRBV7-6; 11 bases line up with TRBD2. Per germline, CDR1 SGHVS and CDR2 FNYEAQ. The CDR3 spans 17 residues. With 0 bases clipped from V and 2 bases from J, the junction kept 4 bases outside the gene matches. CDR3 nucleotide sequence: TGTGCCAGCAGCTTAGCCGGGACTAGCGGAAACACAGATACGCAGTATTTT. Translation gives CASSLAGTSGNTDTQYF.

J is TRBJ1-1 and V is TRBV2; 10 positions agree with TRBD1. The germline CDR1 and CDR2 sequences are SNHLY and FYNNEI. This CDR3 has 16 amino acids. V lost 4 bases to trimming and J lost 2 bases; unmatched junction nucleotides: 7. This CDR3 reads CASSAPGTGVNTEAFF. CDR3 nucleotide sequence: TGTGCCAGCAGTGCGCCCGGGACAGGGGTTAACACTGAAGCTTTCTTT.

The gene calls are TRBV7-9 and TRBJ2-5, with TRBD1 matching over 9 bases. Unmatched junction bases numbered 5, after V lost 5 bases and J lost 4 bases. Germline CDR1 and CDR2: SEHNR and FQNEAQ (reference sequence). This CDR3 region has 14 residues. The CDR3: CASSETGGRETQYF. DNA of the CDR3: TGTGCCAGCAGCGAGACAGGGGGACGAGAGACCCAGTACTTC.

The genes are TRBV12-3 or TRBV12-4 and TRBJ1-1; D remains unclear. This CDR3 has 12 amino acids. V was pared by 3 bases and J by 0 bases, with 2 bases between. The chain's CDR3 is CASSFMNTEAFF. The CDR3 region has the DNA TGTGCCAGCAGTTTCATGAACACTGAAGCTTTCTTT.

In its sample, this clone was seen a few times. As DNA, the CDR3 is TGCGCCAGCAGGGGGGCCGGCTCTGGAAACACCATATATTTT. Translating it yields CASRGAGSGNTIYF. V is TRBV5-1 and J is TRBJ1-3, with a possible D match to TRBD1 (6 bases). The CDR3 extends over 14 amino acids. Per germline, CDR1 SGHRS and CDR2 YFSETQ. Trimming cost V 5 bases and J 0 bases, with 9 bases left between them.

Of note for this clone: Additional DNA sequences in this sample encode the identical CDR3. V is TRBV18 and J is TRBJ1-1; 9 nucleotides match TRBD1. There are 14 residues in the CDR3. V lost 6 bases and J lost 5; bases outside the gene matches: 7. Germline V lookup: CDR1 KGHSH, CDR2 LQKENI. The CDR3 sequence: CASSEGQGGTEAFF. CDR3 DNA: TGTGCCAGCTCGGAGGGACAGGGTGGTACTGAAGCTTTCTTT. The whole variable domain, remainder taken from reference TRBV18 and TRBJ1-1, is NAGVMQNPRHLVRRRGQEARLRCSPMKGHSHVYWYRQLPEEGLKFMVYLQKENIIDESGMPKERFSAEFPKEGPSILRIQQVVRGDSAAYFCASSEGQGGTEAFFGQGTRLTVV.

This rearrangement joins TRBV5-1 to TRBJ1-4; possibly TRBD1 for D (5 bases). Trimming removed 4 bases at V and 4 bases at J, with 11 bases between. The CDR3 is 14 residues long. Germline V CDR1 and CDR2: SGHRS, YFSETQ. The CDR3 sequence is CASSPEGRNEKLFF. CDR3 nucleotides: TGCGCCAGCAGCCCGGAGGGGCGTAATGAAAAACTGTTTTTT.

The gene calls are TRBV19 and TRBJ2-7; TRBD1 matches 9 bases. The junction had 5 bases not matched to a gene; V was cut back by 3 bases and J by 5 bases. CDR3 length equals 14 residues. Germline-derived CDR1 and CDR2 are LNHDA and SQIVND (reference sequence). CDR3 residues: CASSMWDRADEQYF. CDR3 bases: TGTGCCAGTAGTATGTGGGACAGGGCCGACGAGCAGTACTTC.

This clone turned up a few times. The chain carries TRBV11-2 and TRBJ2-1, with 11 bases lining up with TRBD2. CDR1 SGHAT and CDR2 FQNNGV come from the germline V gene. Trimming at V came to 7 bases and at J to 8 bases, leaving 10 bases not matched to a gene. The CDR3 totals 15 residues. In nucleotides, the CDR3 is TGTGCCAGCACCCCTCTAGCGGGAGGAGGCGATGAGCAGTTCTTC. Amino acids: CASTPLAGGGDEQFF.

The CDR3, as DNA: TGTGCCAGCAGTTACGCGGACAGGTTGAACACTGAAGCTTTCTTT. Its protein is CASSYADRLNTEAFF. This chain joins TRBV6-6 and TRBJ1-1; TRBD1 matches 7 bases. The ends lost 2 bases at V and 0 bases at J; junction bases unmatched: 3. The CDR3 extends over 15 amino acids. Germline values: CDR1 MNHNY, CDR2 SVGAGI (reference sequence).

The V gene is TRBV10-2, the J gene TRBJ2-3; D may be TRBD1 (6 bases). The CDR3 loop spans 15 amino acids. CDR1 is WSHSY, CDR2 SAAADI, per germline. V was trimmed by 11 bases and J by 2 bases, leaving 20 bases between them. The CDR3 loop reads CAATDRQADTDTQYF. The CDR3 nucleotides are TGCGCCGCTACCGACCGACAGGCAGACACAGATACGCAGTATTTT.

The gene calls are TRBV30 and TRBJ1-5; 7 bases match TRBD1. Germline CDR1 GTSNPN, CDR2 SVGIG (reference sequence). The CDR3 runs 13 residues. Trimming removed 3 bases from V and 5 bases from J; junction bases left unmatched: 4. The CDR3 here is CAWSQGEDQPQHF. CDR3 coding DNA: TGTGCCTGGAGCCAGGGGGAAGATCAGCCCCAGCATTTT.

The V call is TRBV28, the J call TRBJ2-7, with D tentatively TRBD1 (6 bases). Trimming took off 2 bases at V and 10 bases at J, with 15 bases between the two ends. The CDR3 spans 13 residues. The germline gives CDR1 MDHEN, CDR2 SYDVKM. The CDR3 here is CASSLGLRGVQYF. The CDR3, as DNA: TGTGCCAGCAGTTTAGGGCTCAGGGGCGTACAGTACTTC. Together with reference TRBV28 and TRBJ2-7, the CDR3 gives the full variable domain: DVKVTQSSRYLVKRTGEKVFLECVQDMDHENMFWYRQDPGLGLRLIYFSYDVKMKEKGDIPEGYSVSREKKERFSLILESASTNQTSMYLCASSLGLRGVQYFGPGTRLTVT.

A few counts support this clone. This chain connects TRBV30 to TRBJ2-6; D is possibly TRBD2 (5 bases). Trimming removed 2 bases at V and 0 bases at J, with 8 bases between. The CDR3 loop spans 15 amino acids. Per the germline V gene, CDR1 is GTSNPN and CDR2 is SVGIG (reference sequence). For the CDR3, the DNA is TGTGCCTGGAGTCGCGGAGGCTCTGGGGCCAACGTCCTGACTTTC. Amino acids: CAWSRGGSGANVLTF.

The V call is TRBV5-1, the J call TRBJ1-4; D might be TRBD1 (5 bases). CDR3 length equals 15 residues. Germline loops: CDR1 SGHRS, CDR2 YFSETQ. With 4 bases removed from V and 1 base from J, the gap between germline ends came to 11 bases. The CDR3 nucleotides read TGCGCCAGCAGCGGTCAGGGAGGAACTAATGAAAAACTGTTTTTT. Translating gives CASSGQGGTNEKLFF.